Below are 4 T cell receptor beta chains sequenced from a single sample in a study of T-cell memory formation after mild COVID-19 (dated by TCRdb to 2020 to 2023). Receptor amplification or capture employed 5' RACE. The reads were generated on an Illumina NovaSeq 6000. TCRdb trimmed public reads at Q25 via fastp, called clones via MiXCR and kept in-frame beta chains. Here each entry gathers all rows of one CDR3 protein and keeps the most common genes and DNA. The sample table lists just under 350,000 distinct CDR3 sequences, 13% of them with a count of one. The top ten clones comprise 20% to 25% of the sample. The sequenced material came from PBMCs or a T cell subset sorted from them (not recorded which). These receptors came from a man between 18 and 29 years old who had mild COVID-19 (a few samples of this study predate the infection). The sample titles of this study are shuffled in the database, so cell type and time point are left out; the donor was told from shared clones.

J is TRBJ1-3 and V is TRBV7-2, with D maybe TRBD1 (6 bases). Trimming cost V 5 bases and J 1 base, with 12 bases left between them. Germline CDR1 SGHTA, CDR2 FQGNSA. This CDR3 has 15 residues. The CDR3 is CASSPIGGSGNTIYF. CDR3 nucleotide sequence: TGTGCCAGCAGCCCAATAGGGGGGTCTGGAAACACCATATATTTT.

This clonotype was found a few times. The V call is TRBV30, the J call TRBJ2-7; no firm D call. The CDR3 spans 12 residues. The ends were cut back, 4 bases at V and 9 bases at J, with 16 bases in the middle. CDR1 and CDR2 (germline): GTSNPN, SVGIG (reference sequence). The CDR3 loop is CAWTGSLSGQYF. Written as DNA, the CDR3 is TGTGCCTGGACCGGGTCTCTATCTGGGCAGTACTTC. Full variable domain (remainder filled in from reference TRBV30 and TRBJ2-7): SQTIHQWPATLVQPVGSPLSLECTVEGTSNPNLYWYRQAAGRGLQLLFYSVGIGQISSEVPQNLSASRPQDRQFILSSKKLLLSDSGFYLCAWTGSLSGQYFGPGTRLTVT.

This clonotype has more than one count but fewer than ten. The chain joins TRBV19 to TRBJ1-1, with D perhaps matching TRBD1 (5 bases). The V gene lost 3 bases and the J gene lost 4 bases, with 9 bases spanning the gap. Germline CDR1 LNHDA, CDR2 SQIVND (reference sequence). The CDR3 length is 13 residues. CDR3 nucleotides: TGTGCCAGTAGTATGGTCGGGGGCACTGAAGCTTTCTTT. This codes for CASSMVGGTEAFF.

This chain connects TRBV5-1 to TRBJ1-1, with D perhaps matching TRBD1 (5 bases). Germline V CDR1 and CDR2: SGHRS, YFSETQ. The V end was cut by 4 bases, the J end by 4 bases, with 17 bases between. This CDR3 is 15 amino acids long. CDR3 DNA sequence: TGCGCCAGCAGCCACGGGACCTCAGGGCGCACTGAAGCTTTCTTT. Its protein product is CASSHGTSGRTEAFF.